These 8 T cell receptor beta chains were all obtained from the same sample, sequenced in a study of cytomegalovirus exposure and HLA in healthy donors. The primer mix had 60 Vbeta and 13 Jbeta primers. Data came from immunoSEQ multiplex PCR; TCRdb stores just in-frame clones and leaves some out. The data contain fewer than 130,000 clones, about 80% of them singletons. Sequenced: PBMCs. The receptors shown here come from a woman in her sixties or seventies in good health and CMV-seropositive.

The rearrangement uses TRBV19 and TRBJ1-5; possibly TRBD1 for D (5 bases). V lost 3 bases, J lost 0 bases, and 21 bases lay in between. Germline CDR1 LNHDA, CDR2 SQIVND (reference sequence). There are 19 residues in the CDR3. The CDR3 here is CASSMASLTDLYSNQPQHF. The DNA of the CDR3 is TGTGCCAGTAGTATGGCCTCTTTGACAGATCTTTATAGCAATCAGCCCCAGCATTTT. The variable domain in full, with the rest retrieved from reference TRBV19 and TRBJ1-5, is DGGITQSPKYLFRKEGQNVTLSCEQNLNHDAMYWYRQDPGQGLRLIYYSQIVNDFQKGDIAEGYSVSREKKESFPLTVTSAQKNPTAFYLCASSMASLTDLYSNQPQHFGDGTRLSIL.

This clone came up once. CDR3 sequence: CASSPELAAVYNEQFF. The CDR3 bases are TGTGCCAGCAGCCCAGAACTAGCGGCTGTTTACAATGAGCAGTTCTTC. The chain joins TRBV11-2 to TRBJ2-1; TRBD2 aligns across 8 bases. With V trimmed by 5 bases and J by 4 bases, 10 bases remained unmatched. The CDR3 contains 16 residues. The germline CDR1 and CDR2 sequences are SGHAT and FQNNGV. The variable domain in full, completed from reference TRBV11-2 and TRBJ2-1, reads EAGVAQSPRYKIIEKRQSVAFWCNPISGHATLYWYQQILGQGPKLLIQFQNNGVVDDSQLPKDRFSAERLKGVDSTLKIQPAKLEDSAVYLCASSPELAAVYNEQFFGPGTRLTVL.

Remarks on this clone: The junction departs from the called germline gene at one end, perhaps through a read error. The V gene is TRBV6-1, the J gene TRBJ1-2; 8 bases match TRBD1. This CDR3 spans 14 amino acids. Germline CDR1 reads MNHNS; CDR2 reads SASEGT. This CDR3 is CASSGVTGVVGPNF. The CDR3 DNA sequence: TGTGCCAGCAGTGGGGTGACAGGGGTCGTGGGGCCCAACTTC.

The chain links TRBV2 to TRBJ2-3; 10 bases fit TRBD2. CDR3 length: 15 amino acids. CDR1 is SNHLY, CDR2 FYNNEI, per germline. Trimming at V came to 7 bases and at J to 1 base, leaving 5 bases not matched to a gene. The CDR3 DNA reads as TGTGCCAGCATTGCCGGGACTAGCGGCACAGATACGCAGTATTTT. Translated, it gives CASIAGTSGTDTQYF. The full variable domain, its missing parts supplied by reference TRBV2 and TRBJ2-3, is EPEVTQTPSHQVTQMGQEVILRCVPISNHLYFYWYRQILGQKVEFLVSFYNNEISEKSEIFDDQFSVERPDGSNFTLKIRSTKLEDSAMYFCASIAGTSGTDTQYFGPGTRLTVL.

The gene calls are TRBV18 and TRBJ1-1, with D maybe TRBD1 (6 bases). The CDR3 contains 16 residues. Germline V gives CDR1 KGHSH, CDR2 LQKENI. The V end lost 3 bases, the J end lost 0 bases, and 14 bases lay between the germline ends. The CDR3 DNA reads TGTGCCAGCTCACCTGGACAGCGATACATGAACACTGAAGCTTTCTTT. Translating gives CASSPGQRYMNTEAFF. Filled out from reference TRBV18 and TRBJ1-1, the complete variable domain reads NAGVMQNPRHLVRRRGQEARLRCSPMKGHSHVYWYRQLPEEGLKFMVYLQKENIIDESGMPKERFSAEFPKEGPSILRIQQVVRGDSAAYFCASSPGQRYMNTEAFFGQGTRLTVV.

The V call is TRBV11-2, the J call TRBJ2-1; 7 bases fit TRBD2. In germline, CDR1 is SGHAT, CDR2 FQNNGV. Losses at the gene ends were 1 base for V and 14 bases for J; bases not matched to a gene: 8. The CDR3 length is 13 residues. CDR3 DNA: TGTGCCAGCAGCTTAGCCCTTGGGGACTACGAGTTCTTC. It yields the protein CASSLALGDYEFF. Drawing the rest from reference TRBV11-2 and TRBJ2-1, the complete variable domain is EAGVAQSPRYKIIEKRQSVAFWCNPISGHATLYWYQQILGQGPKLLIQFQNNGVVDDSQLPKDRFSAERLKGVDSTLKIQPAKLEDSAVYLCASSLALGDYEFFGPGTRLTVL.

The chain links TRBV27 to TRBJ2-7, with TRBD1 identical over 9 bases. Germline-derived CDR1 and CDR2 are MNHEY and SMNVEV (reference sequence). J gave up 1 base and V 3 bases, and 7 bases lay outside the gene matches. The length of the CDR3 is 16 residues. CDR3 in amino acids: CASSLGGTGLSYEQYF. Here the CDR3 DNA reads TGTGCCAGCAGTTTGGGTGGGACAGGGCTTTCCTACGAGCAGTACTTC.

The chain joins TRBV28 to TRBJ2-1, with D perhaps matching TRBD2 (5 bases). Germline V gene lookup returns CDR1 MDHEN and CDR2 SYDVKM. With 11 bases removed from V and 4 bases from J, the gap between germline ends came to 21 bases. There are 15 residues in the CDR3. The CDR3 nucleotides are TGTGCCGTCGGGGAAAGTGTCGGCTTATACAATGAGCAGTTCTTC. This gives the protein CAVGESVGLYNEQFF.